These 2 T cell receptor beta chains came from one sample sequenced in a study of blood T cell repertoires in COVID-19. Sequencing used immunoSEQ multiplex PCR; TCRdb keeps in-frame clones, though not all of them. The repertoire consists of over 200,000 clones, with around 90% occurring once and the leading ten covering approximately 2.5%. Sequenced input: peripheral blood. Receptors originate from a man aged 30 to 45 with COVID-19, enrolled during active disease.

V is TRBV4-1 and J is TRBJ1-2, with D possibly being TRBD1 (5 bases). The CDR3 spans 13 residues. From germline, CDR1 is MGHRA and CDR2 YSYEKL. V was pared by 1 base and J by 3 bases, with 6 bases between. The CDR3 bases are TGCGCCAGCAGCCAAGCAGGGTACTATGGCTACACCTTC. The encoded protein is CASSQAGYYGYTF.

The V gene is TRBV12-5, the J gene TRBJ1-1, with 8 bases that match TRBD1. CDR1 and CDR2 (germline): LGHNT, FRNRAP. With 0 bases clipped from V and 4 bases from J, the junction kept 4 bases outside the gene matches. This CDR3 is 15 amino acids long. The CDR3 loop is CASGLVQGGSTEAFF. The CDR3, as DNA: TGTGCTAGTGGTTTGGTACAGGGGGGGAGCACTGAAGCTTTCTTT.